This TCR beta chain stems from a study of cytomegalovirus exposure and HLA in healthy donors. Looking at the study overall: The early release's HLA-typed donors yielded about 85 million unique TCRs.

General study points: Later analysis identified a missense DCLRE1C variant that was linked to TCR beta V- and J-gene trimming.

A word on this clone: Antigen specificity is unknown.

Deletions cut 0 bases from V and 1 base from J, with 12 bases between. The CDR3 is made up of 16 amino acids. The germline gives CDR1 SGHTA, CDR2 FQGTGA. The PCR ran on 60 Vbeta and 13 Jbeta primers. Here immunoSEQ multiplex PCR was the method, and the copy in TCRdb shows in-frame clones only, minus some. This table holds 100,000 or so clones, under 80% found once. The receptor was derived from a woman in her thirties or forties in good health and CMV-seropositive. V gene TRBV7-3 combines with J gene TRBJ1-2, with D perhaps TRBD1 (6 bases). Sequencing was done on a sample of PBMCs. In nucleotides, the CDR3 is TGTGCCAGCAGCTTAACGCCAGGGGCAAGTAACTATGGCTACACCTTC. Its translation: CASSLTPGASNYGYTF.